This T cell receptor (beta chain) was observed in a study of blood T cell repertoires in COVID-19. Study information: Samples came from the United States, Italy and Spain, spanning acute and convalescent COVID-19.

TCRdb's table, derived via immunoSEQ multiplex PCR, lists solely in-frame clones and lacks some. This table has 350,000 to 450,000 clones, more than 75% appearing once. Membership in each cohort depended on participant-reported clinical history. The CDR3 covers 14 residues. CDR1 and CDR2 (germline): LGHDT, YNNKEL (reference sequence). Unmatched junction bases numbered 6, after V lost 6 bases and J lost 8 bases. In its sample, this clone was seen a few times. The clonotype was recovered from a man in his forties or fifties in a cohort exposed to, infected with or recovered from COVID-19 (not recorded which). Sequenced input: PBMCs or T cells enriched from blood (not recorded which). The chain has TRBV3-1 (or the pseudogene TRBV3-2) and TRBJ1-6, with TRBD1 matching over 8 bases. CDR3 nucleotides: TGTGCCAGCAGTACAGGGGGGGTAGATTCACCCCTCCACTTT. It codes for CASSTGGVDSPLHF.